Included here is one TCR beta chain sequence, with context. Its antigen target is currently unknown. No quality values exist for individual bases; no much larger clone is one base distant. The source of the sample is a study of T cell repertoires in cytomegalovirus infection (dated by TCRdb to the late 2010s). With respect to the entire study: The HLA type of each donor mattered for the analysis, because public TCR beta signatures pointed to carriage of CMV infection along with the matching HLA type. Broader findings and caveats from the paper: The ex vivo response was dominated by HLA-C-restricted CMV-specific TCR beta clonotypes, which also provided the single most frequent clonotype in two of eight donors. Carriers of CMV infection plus the relevant HLA type were discriminated by the cumulative frequency of public TCR beta family members in the study cohort and in an independent 352-donor cohort.

According to the germline V gene, CDR1 reads LGHNA and CDR2 reads YNFKEQ. The junction shows trimming of 1 base on V and 4 bases on J, plus 16 bases between the germline ends. Inclusive of the bounding cysteine and phenylalanine, the CDR3 is 16 residues long. Solely the CDR3 DNA is kept, with 48 bases framed from the first base. The listed sequencing device is Illumina HiSeq 1500. Through fastp at Q25 and MiXCR, TCRdb rebuilt clones from the public reads, retaining in-frame beta chains. CDR3 protein sequences are deduplicated, and each keeps its most common genes and DNA. The sample includes fewer than 250,000 distinct CDR3 sequences, with 22% observed a single time. 15% to 20% of the sample is in the top ten clones.

Specimen: CD8+ T cells from PBMCs. The clonotype originates from a human donor in good health (CMV status not recorded). Some clones in this sample may be carry-over from other donors' samples. Here the chain combines TRBV4-2 and TRBJ2-5; TRBD1 is possibly the D segment (5 matching bases). The CDR3 protein sequence reads: CASSQGWGPLVETQYF. The nucleotide sequence is given as TGTGCCAGCAGCCAAGGGTGGGGCCCACTTGTAGAGACCCAGTACTTC.